This entry features one TCR beta chain sequence. Its antigen remains unknown. The entry originates in a study of OX40 agonist ivuxolimab in advanced cancers. Background on the study: The drug used for patients, ivuxolimab, was an agonistic anti-OX40 (CD134) antibody. Broader study findings: Antigen specificity of clonally expanded peripheral T cells was not established. Circulating CD4+ and CD8+ T cells showed clonal expansion by week 6 at 0.1 to 3.0 mg/kg.

The CDR3 loop spans 14 amino acids. Trimming took 6 bases from V and 2 from J, leaving 11 bases between them. Germline V gene lookup returns CDR1 MDHEN and CDR2 SYDVKM. Blood got drawn at baseline, again on cycle 4 day 1, and then on cycle 7 day 1. Repertoires were generated with immunoSEQ multiplex PCR, while TCRdb's copy carries only in-frame clones and drops some. This sample has about 76,000 clones, with around nine tenths found just once. This sequence was found in an adult with an advanced solid tumor such as melanoma, head and neck, liver or kidney cancer. The chain is built from TRBV28 and TRBJ1-3; D is unclear. The specimen comprised CD4+ or CD8+ T cells sorted from blood, sampled in a trial of the OX40 agonist ivuxolimab. CDR3 in DNA: TGTGCCAGCAGAGGATGGGCGGCTGGAAACACCATATATTTT. It is translated as CASRGWAAGNTIYF.